This T cell receptor (beta chain) was found in a study of T cell repertoires and leukemia-associated antigens. Comments on this clonotype: Its antigen is as yet unknown.

TCRdb redid the calling of the 5' RACE reads with MiXCR, one entry per CDR3 protein. The sample yields roughly 13,000 distinct CDR3 sequences, 39% seen once. The CDR3 extends over 17 amino acids. The sample consisted of CD3+ T cells sorted from blood and cultured. The chain links TRBV21-1 to TRBJ1-5. TRBV21-1 is classified as a pseudogene. The receptor comes from a female donor in good health. The DNA for the CDR3 is TGTGCCAGCAGCAAAAGGACTTACGGGTCCCTCAATCAGCCCCAGCATTTT. Amino acid sequence: CASSKRTYGSLNQPQHF.